Described below is a single T cell receptor beta chain sequence and its context. Its antigen remains unidentified. Data came from immunoSEQ multiplex PCR; TCRdb stores just in-frame clones and leaves some out. Seen here are tens of thousands of clones, around 87% observed once, and the top ten hold 4% to 5.5%. This sample was included in a study of T cell responses to AZD1222 COVID-19 vaccine. General study points: Spike-specific TCR breadth and depth grew following two AZD1222 doses. At baseline, just a handful of AZD1222 recipients tested seropositive. Donors were largely white British and mainly female; clonal diversity was possibly underestimated. Among spike-specific TCRs, nearly half reportedly target unmutated variant regions.

The CDR3 is 14 amino acids. Trimming pared 0 bases from V and 7 bases from J, leaving 10 bases between. Germline CDR1 is MNHEY and CDR2 is SVGEGT. The gene calls are TRBV6-2 or TRBV6-3 and TRBJ2-1; tentatively, D is TRBD1 or TRBD2 (6 bases each). The receptor was isolated from an adult in good health. The sample in question was peripheral blood, obtained on day 0 of MenACWY control vaccination. CDR3 DNA sequence: TGTGCCAGCAGTTACTCGAGGGGGGTGAATGAGCAGTTCTTC. The encoded protein is CASSYSRGVNEQFF.